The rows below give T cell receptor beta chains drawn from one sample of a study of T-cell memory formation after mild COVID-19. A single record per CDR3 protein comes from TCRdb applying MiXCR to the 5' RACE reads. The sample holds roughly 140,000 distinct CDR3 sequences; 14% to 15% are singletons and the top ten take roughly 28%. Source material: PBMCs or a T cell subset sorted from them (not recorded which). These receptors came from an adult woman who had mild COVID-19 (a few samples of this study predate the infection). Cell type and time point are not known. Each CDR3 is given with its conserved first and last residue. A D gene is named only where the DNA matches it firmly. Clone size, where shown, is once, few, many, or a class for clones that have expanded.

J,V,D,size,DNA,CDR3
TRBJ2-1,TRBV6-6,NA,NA,TGTGCCAGCAGTTACTCGGATGAGCAGTTCTTC,CASSYSDEQFF
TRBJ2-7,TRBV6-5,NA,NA,TGTGCCAGCAGTTACTCGGTGGAGGGGGCTTCCTACGAGCAGTACTTC,CASSYSVEGASYEQYF
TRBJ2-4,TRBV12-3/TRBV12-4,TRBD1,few,TGTGCCAGCAGTTTATCTTTAACGGCCAGGGGGATCTTC,CASSLSLTARGIF
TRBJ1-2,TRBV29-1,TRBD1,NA,TGCAGCGTGGAAGGGACAGCAATTAACTATGGCTACACCTTC,CSVEGTAINYGYTF
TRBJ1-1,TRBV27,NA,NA,TGTGCCAGCAGATCAACACCGCGACAGCTTATGAACACTGAAGCTTTCTTT,CASRSTPRQLMNTEAFF
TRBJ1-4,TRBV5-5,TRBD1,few,TGTGCCAGCAGCGACAGGGCTCCGGTTGATGAAAAACTGTTTTTT,CASSDRAPVDEKLFF
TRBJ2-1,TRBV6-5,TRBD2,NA,TGTGCCAGCAGTTACTCGAGCACCGGGACTACCAACAATGAGCAGTTCTTC,CASSYSSTGTTNNEQFF
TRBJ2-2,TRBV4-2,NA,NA,TGTGCCAGCAGCCAAGCTCTGGGCACCGGGGAGCTGTTTTTT,CASSQALGTGELFF
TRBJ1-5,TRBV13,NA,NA,TGTGCCAGCAGCGTACGAGGACACGACCAGCCCCAGCATTTT,CASSVRGHDQPQHF
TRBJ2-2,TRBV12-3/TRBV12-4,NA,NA,TGTGCCAGCACCCTGGGGGGACTTGGGGAGGGGGAGCTGTTTTTT,CASTLGGLGEGELFF
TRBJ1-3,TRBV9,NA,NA,TGTGCCAGCAGCGTAGGGACGGCGTCCTCTGGAAACACCATATATTTT,CASSVGTASSGNTIYF
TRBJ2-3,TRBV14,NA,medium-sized,TGTGCCAGCAGCCAAGCGGGGGAGTGGGGTGATACGCAGTATTTT,CASSQAGEWGDTQYF
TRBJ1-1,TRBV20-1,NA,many,TGCAGTGCAAAGCTCCCCCAGGGTCTGACCACTGAAGCTTTCTTT,CSAKLPQGLTTEAFF
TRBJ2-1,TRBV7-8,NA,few,TGTGCCAGCAGCTTAGGGGGTACCTGCTTCTTC,CASSLGGTCFF
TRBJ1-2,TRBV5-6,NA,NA,TGTGCCAGCAGCTTGACGGACGGAAACTATGGCTACACCTTC,CASSLTDGNYGYTF
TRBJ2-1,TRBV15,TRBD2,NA,TGTGCCACCAGCCCCGGGGCGGGAGTCGCCCATGAGCAGTTCTTC,CATSPGAGVAHEQFF
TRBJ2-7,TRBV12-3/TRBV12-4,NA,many,TGTGCCAGCAGCCGGGACACGGACGAGCAGTACTTC,CASSRDTDEQYF
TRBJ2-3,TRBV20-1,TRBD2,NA,TGCAGTGCTAGAGCTAGCGGGAGGGGTAGCACAGATACGCAGTATTTT,CSARASGRGSTDTQYF
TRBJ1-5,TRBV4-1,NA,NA,TGCGCCAGCAGCCAAGATTCCGGGGGCAGTCAGCCCCAGCATTTT,CASSQDSGGSQPQHF
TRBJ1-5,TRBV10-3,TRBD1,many,TGTGCCATCAGTGATAGACAGGGAGGGAGCAATCAGCCCCAGCATTTT,CAISDRQGGSNQPQHF
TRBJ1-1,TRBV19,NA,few,TGTGCCAGTACCCTTGGGGCAGGGAGGATTGAAGCTTTCTTT,CASTLGAGRIEAFF
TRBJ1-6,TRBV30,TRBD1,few,TGTGCCTGGAGTGTACAGGGGAATTCACCCCTCCACTTT,CAWSVQGNSPLHF
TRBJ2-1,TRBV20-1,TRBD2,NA,TGCAGTGCTCCGCGGAGTAGCGGGATCAATGAGCAGTTCTTC,CSAPRSSGINEQFF
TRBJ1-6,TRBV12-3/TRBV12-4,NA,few,TGTGCCAGCAGGCTTGGGAATTATTCACCCCTCCACTTT,CASRLGNYSPLHF
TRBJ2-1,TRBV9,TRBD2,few,TGTGCCAGCAGCGTAGGGAGCGGGAGGGCCTATCTGAATCATTTCGATGAGCAGTTCTTC,CASSVGSGRAYLNHFDEQFF
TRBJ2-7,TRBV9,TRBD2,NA,TGTGCCAGCAGCGTCGGACTAGCGGAGATCTACGAGCAGTACTTC,CASSVGLAEIYEQYF
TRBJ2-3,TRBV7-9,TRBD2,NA,TGTGCCAGCAGCACCATCACTAGCGGGGGAGACACAGATACGCAGTATTTT,CASSTITSGGDTDTQYF
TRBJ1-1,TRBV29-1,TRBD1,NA,TGCAGCGTGGACCCGTGGACAGGGGATGACACTGAAGCTTTCTTT,CSVDPWTGDDTEAFF
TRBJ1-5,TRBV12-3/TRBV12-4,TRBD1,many,TGTGCCAGCAGTTGGACAGGCCCGCATTATAGCAATCAGCCCCAGCATTTT,CASSWTGPHYSNQPQHF